These 12 T cell receptor beta chains originate from one sample sequenced in a study of chemoradiotherapy in HPV16-positive cancers. Method: immunoSEQ multiplex PCR; TCRdb's copy keeps in-frame clones and lacks some. The sample carries about 14,000 clones, approximately 89% recorded once. The sample in question was tumor tissue, obtained from a patient who underwent chemoradiotherapy. The receptors originated from a human donor with HPV-associated anogenital cancer.

The chain couples TRBV19 to TRBJ2-2; TRBD2 matches 9 bases. Per the germline V gene, CDR1 is LNHDA and CDR2 is SQIVND (reference sequence). V lost 1 base and J lost 4; bases outside the gene matches: 7. The CDR3 consists of 17 residues. Here the CDR3 reads CASSIGALAGITGELFF. For the CDR3, the DNA is TGTGCCAGTAGTATAGGAGCACTAGCGGGCATCACCGGGGAGCTGTTTTTT.

The chain couples TRBV19 to TRBJ2-1; possible D gene TRBD2, 6 bases. Per the germline V gene, CDR1 is LNHDA and CDR2 is SQIVND (reference sequence). Between the trimmed V and J ends, which lost 6 bases and 8 bases, there was a span of 20 bases. This CDR3 has 15 amino acids. CDR3 sequence (DNA): TGTGCCAGTAGCTTACTAGGTGTCCCTAGCGATGAGCAGTTCTTC. Its translation is CASSLLGVPSDEQFF. Variable domain in full (rest from reference TRBV19 and TRBJ2-1): DGGITQSPKYLFRKEGQNVTLSCEQNLNHDAMYWYRQDPGQGLRLIYYSQIVNDFQKGDIAEGYSVSREKKESFPLTVTSAQKNPTAFYLCASSLLGVPSDEQFFGPGTRLTVL.

The chain carries TRBV5-1 and TRBJ2-3; no definite D call. Trimming stripped 0 bases from V and 2 bases from J, with 7 bases between. In germline, CDR1 is SGHRS, CDR2 YFSETQ. This CDR3 is built from 14 residues. For the CDR3, the DNA is TGCGCCAGCAGCTTGGAACTTCACACAGATACGCAGTATTTT. Protein product: CASSLELHTDTQYF.

The count of this clone is one. The V gene is TRBV18, the J gene TRBJ1-3; TRBD1 agrees at 8 bases. Looked up from germline, CDR1 is KGHSH and CDR2 is LQKENI. The CDR3 loop spans 16 amino acids. J gave up 3 bases and V 2 bases, and 6 bases lay outside the gene matches. Here the CDR3 DNA reads TGTGCCAGCTCACCAGACCAGACAGGGGTTGGAAACACCATATATTTT. Translation: CASSPDQTGVGNTIYF.

This clone was picked up one time. V usage is TRBV4-1 and J usage is TRBJ2-1; perhaps TRBD1 as D (6 bases). V gave up 3 bases and J gave up 10 bases, with 16 bases separating them. This CDR3 is 14 amino acids long. CDR1 is MGHRA, CDR2 YSYEKL, per germline. The CDR3 DNA follows: TGCGCCAGCAGCCACTCCCTAGGGGGTCGGGAGCAGTTCTTC. Translation gives CASSHSLGGREQFF.

The chain couples TRBV13 to TRBJ2-7, with 9 bases matching TRBD1. Trimming cost V 5 bases and J 6 bases; bases outside gene matches: 5. This CDR3 has 13 amino acids. Germline V gives CDR1 PRHDT, CDR2 FYEKMQ (reference sequence). The CDR3 coding sequence is TGTGCCAGCAGCACCGGACAGGGGCGCGAGCAGTACTTC. Its translation: CASSTGQGREQYF.

This CDR3 is CASSLGRSSETQYF. As DNA, the CDR3 is TGTGCCAGCAGCTTAGGCCGGAGTAGCGAGACCCAGTACTTC. The V call is TRBV13, the J call TRBJ2-5; D is undetermined. This CDR3 is built from 14 residues. Trimming left V 0 bases short and J 5 bases short, with 10 bases between. Looked up from germline, CDR1 is PRHDT and CDR2 is FYEKMQ (reference sequence).

This sequence joins TRBV5-6 and TRBJ1-1; no clear D gene. Germline V gene lookup returns CDR1 SGHDT and CDR2 YYEEEE. There are 13 residues in the CDR3. The ends were cut back, 2 bases at V and 3 bases at J, with 8 bases in the middle. CDR3 in DNA: TGTGCCAGCAGCTTCCAGTCGTACACTGAAGCTTTCTTT. It is translated as CASSFQSYTEAFF.

The V and J genes are TRBV11-3 and TRBJ2-5; 12 bases align to TRBD2. The J call is in doubt because the DNA end fits TRBJ2-7 better. Germline assignment: CDR1 SGHNT and CDR2 YENEEA. The CDR3 is 15 residues long. This chain's CDR3 is CASSRRTSGNHEQYF. As DNA, the CDR3 is TGTGCCAGCAGCCGCCGGACTAGCGGGAACCACGAGCAGTACTTC.

The CDR3 DNA sequence: TGTGCCTGGATTAATAGTCAAAGCTATGGCTACACCTTC. It encodes CAWINSQSYGYTF. The V gene is TRBV30, the J gene TRBJ1-2, with D unclear. Trimming shortened V by 4 bases and J by 4 bases, and 13 bases separated the two germline ends. Looked up from germline, CDR1 is GTSNPN and CDR2 is SVGIG (reference sequence). CDR3 size: 13 residues.

This rearrangement joins TRBV2 to TRBJ2-5, with 8 bases identical to TRBD2. The CDR3 covers 18 residues. V dropped 8 bases and J dropped 4; count of bases not matched to a gene: 21. CDR1 SNHLY and CDR2 FYNNEI come from the germline V gene. Here the CDR3 reads CASLSSSPGLGVGETQYF. CDR3 DNA sequence: TGTGCCAGCCTGTCGTCTTCACCGGGACTAGGGGTGGGAGAGACCCAGTACTTC.

This chain uses TRBV9 with TRBJ2-5, with D perhaps being TRBD1 or TRBD2 (6 bases each). Germline assignment: CDR1 SGDLS and CDR2 YYNGEE. The CDR3 is made up of 16 amino acids. The V and J ends lost 2 bases and 5 bases respectively, with 19 bases between them. The CDR3 region is CASSVEGGSHGETQYF. The CDR3 DNA follows: TGTGCCAGCAGCGTCGAAGGGGGGAGCCATGGTGAGACCCAGTACTTC.